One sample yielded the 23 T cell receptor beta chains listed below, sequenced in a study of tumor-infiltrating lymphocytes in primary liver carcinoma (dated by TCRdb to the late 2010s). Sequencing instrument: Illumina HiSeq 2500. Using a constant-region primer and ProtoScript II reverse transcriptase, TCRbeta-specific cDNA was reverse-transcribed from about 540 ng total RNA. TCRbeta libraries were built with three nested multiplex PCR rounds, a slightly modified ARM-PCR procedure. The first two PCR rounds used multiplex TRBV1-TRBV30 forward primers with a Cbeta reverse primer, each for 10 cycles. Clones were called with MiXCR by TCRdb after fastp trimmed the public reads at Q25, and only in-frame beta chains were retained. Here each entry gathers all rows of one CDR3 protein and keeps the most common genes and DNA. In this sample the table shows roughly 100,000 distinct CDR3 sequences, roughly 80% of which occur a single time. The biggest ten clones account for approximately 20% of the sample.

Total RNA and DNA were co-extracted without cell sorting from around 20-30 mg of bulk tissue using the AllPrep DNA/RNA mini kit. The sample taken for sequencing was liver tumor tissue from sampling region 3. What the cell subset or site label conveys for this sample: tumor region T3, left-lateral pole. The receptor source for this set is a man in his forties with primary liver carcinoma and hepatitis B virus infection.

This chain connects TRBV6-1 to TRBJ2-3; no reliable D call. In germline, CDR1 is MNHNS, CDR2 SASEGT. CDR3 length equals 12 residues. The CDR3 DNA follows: TGTGACGGCAAGTCCAGCACAGATACGCAGTATTTT. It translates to CDGKSSTDTQYF.

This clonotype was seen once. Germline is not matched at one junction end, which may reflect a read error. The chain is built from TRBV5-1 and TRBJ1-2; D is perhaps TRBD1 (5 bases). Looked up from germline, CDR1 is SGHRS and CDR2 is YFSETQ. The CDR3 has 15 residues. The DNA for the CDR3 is TGCGCCAGCAGTTTGGTGGTAGGGGCAGATTATGGCTACACCTTC. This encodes CASSLVVGADYGYTF. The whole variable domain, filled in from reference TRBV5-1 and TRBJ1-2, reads KAGVTQTPRYLIKTRGQQVTLSCSPISGHRSVSWYQQTPGQGLQFLFEYFSETQRNKGNFPGRFSGRQFSNSRSEMNVSTLELGDSALYLCASSLVVGADYGYTFGSGTRLTVV.

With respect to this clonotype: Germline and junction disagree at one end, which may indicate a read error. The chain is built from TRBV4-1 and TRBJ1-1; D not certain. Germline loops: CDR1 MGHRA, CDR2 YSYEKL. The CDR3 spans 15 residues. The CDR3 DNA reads TGCGCCAGCAGCCTATCAGGAGGCGGAAACACTGTAGCTTTCTTT. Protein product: CASSLSGGGNTVAFF.

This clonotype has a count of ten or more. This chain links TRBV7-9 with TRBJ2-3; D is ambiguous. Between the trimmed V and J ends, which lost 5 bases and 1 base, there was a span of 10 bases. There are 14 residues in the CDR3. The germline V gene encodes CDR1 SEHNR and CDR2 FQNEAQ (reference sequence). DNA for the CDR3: TGTGCCAGCAGCCTCCCCGGAGGCACAGATACGCAGTATTTT. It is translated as CASSLPGGTDTQYF.

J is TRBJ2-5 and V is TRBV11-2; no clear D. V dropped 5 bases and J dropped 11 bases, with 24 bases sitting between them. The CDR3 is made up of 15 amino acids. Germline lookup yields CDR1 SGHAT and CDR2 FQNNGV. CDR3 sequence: CASSPVGLVSETQYF. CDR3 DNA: TGTGCCAGCAGCCCCGTCGGGCTAGTCTCAGAAACACAGTACTTC.

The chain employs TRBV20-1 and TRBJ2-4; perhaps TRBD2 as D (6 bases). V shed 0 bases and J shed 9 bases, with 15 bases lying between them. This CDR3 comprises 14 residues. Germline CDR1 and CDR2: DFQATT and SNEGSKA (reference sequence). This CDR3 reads CSAREGRSAGIQYF. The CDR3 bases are TGCAGTGCTAGAGAGGGTCGTTCAGCGGGCATTCAGTACTTC.

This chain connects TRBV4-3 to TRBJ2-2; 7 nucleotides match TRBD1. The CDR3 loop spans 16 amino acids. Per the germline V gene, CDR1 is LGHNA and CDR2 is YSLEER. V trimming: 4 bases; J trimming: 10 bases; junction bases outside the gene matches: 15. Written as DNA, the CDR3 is TGCGCCAGCAGCCCAAAGACAGGGTATCCCCCCAAGGAGCTGTTTTTT. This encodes CASSPKTGYPPKELFF.

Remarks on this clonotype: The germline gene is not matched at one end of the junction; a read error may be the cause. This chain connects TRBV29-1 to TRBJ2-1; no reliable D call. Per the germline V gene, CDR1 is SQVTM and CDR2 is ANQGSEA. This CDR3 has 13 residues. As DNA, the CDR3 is TGCAGCGCCGCCCTCCTCTCCTACAATGAGCAGATCTTC. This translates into CSAALLSYNEQIF.

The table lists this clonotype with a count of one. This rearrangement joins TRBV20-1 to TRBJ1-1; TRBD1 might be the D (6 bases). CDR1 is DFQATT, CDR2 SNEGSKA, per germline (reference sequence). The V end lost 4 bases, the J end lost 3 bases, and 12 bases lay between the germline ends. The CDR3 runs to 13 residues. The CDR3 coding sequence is TGCAGTGCTAAATCGGGACACCACACTGAAGCTTTCTTT. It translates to CSAKSGHHTEAFF.

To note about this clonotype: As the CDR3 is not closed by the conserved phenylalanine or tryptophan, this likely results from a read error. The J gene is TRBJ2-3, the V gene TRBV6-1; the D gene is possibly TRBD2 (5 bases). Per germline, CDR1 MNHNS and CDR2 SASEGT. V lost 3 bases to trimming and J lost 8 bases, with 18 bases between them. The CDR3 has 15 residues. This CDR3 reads CASSESGSSGGTQYY. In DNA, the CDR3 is TGTGCCAGCAGTGAGAGTGGGAGTAGTGGCGGTACGCAGTATTAT.

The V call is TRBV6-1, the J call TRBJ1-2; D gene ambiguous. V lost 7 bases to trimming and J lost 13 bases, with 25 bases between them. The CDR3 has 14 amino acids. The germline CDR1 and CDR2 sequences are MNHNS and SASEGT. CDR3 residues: CASTTVPRNYVFTF. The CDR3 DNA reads TGTGCCAGCACCACGGTCCCTCGGAACTATGTCTTCACCTTC.

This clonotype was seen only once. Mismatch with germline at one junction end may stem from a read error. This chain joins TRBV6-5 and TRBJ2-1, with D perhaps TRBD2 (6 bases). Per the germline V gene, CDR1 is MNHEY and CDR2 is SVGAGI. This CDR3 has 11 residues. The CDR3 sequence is CTSSLNGRQFF. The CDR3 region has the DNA TGTACCAGCAGCCTTAACGGGAGGCAGTTCTTC.

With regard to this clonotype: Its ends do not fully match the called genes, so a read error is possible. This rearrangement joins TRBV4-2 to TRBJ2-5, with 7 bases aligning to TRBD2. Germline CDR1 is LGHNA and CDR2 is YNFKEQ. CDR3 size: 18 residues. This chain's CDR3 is CVSTLTTSRRAGWETQYF. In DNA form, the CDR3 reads TGTGTCAGCACCCTAACGACTAGCAGGAGGGCCGGCTGGGAGACCCAGTACTTC.

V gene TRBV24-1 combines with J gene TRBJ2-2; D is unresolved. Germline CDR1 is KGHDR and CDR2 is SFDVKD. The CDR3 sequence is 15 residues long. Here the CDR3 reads CITSPIGTNTGELFF. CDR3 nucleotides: TGTATCACCAGTCCTATAGGGACGAACACCGGGGAGCTGTTTTTT.

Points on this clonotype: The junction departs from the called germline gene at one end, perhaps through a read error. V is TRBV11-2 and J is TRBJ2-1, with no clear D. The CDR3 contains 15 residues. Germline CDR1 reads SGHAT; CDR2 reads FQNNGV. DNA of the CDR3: TGTGTCAGCAGACCAGACATGAGCTCCTACAATGAGCAGTTCTTC. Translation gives CVSRPDMSSYNEQFF.

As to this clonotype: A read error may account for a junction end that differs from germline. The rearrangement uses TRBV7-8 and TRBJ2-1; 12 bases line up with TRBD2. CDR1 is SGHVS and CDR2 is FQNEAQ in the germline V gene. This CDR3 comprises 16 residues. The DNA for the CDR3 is TGTGCCAGCAACTATCTAGCGGGAGGGTCCTACAGTGAGCAGTTCTTC. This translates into CASNYLAGGSYSEQFF.

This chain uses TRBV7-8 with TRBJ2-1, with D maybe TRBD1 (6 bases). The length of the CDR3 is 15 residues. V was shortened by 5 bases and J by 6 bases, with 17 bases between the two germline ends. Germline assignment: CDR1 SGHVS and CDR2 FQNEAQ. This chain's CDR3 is CASSLVETGVNEQFF. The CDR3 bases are TGTGCCAGCAGCCTAGTCGAGACAGGAGTCAATGAGCAGTTCTTC.

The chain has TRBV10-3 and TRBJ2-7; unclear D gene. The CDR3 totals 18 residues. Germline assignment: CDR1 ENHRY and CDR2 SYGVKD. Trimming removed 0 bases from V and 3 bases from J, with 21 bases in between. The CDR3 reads CAISESVQSVRRVYEQYF. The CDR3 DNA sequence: TGTGCCATCAGTGAGTCGGTCCAGTCGGTCCGTAGAGTCTACGAGCAGTACTTC.

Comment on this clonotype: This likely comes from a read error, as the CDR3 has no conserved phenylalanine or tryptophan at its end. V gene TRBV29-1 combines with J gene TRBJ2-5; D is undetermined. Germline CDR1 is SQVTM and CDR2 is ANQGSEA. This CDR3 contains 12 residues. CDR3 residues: CSAATLQGTQYL. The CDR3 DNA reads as TGCAGCGCCGCGACATTGCAAGGGACCCAGTACCTC.

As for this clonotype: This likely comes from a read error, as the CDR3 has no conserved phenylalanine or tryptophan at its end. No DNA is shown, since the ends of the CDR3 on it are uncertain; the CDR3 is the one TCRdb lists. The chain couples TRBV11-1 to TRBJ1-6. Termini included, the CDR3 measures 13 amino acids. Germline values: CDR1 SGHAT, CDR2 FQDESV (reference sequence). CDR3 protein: CGSSRILVSPIHL.

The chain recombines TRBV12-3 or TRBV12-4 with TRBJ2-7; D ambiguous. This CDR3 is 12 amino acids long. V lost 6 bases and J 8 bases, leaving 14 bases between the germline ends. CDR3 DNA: TGTGCCAGCAGCACCCTGGGCAACAAGCAGTACTTC. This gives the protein CASSTLGNKQYF.

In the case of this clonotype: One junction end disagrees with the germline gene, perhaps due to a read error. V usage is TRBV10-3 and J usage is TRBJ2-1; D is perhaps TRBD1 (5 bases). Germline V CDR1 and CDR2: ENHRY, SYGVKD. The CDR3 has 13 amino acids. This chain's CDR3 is CATSGNPCNEEFF. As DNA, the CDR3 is TGTGCCACCTCAGGGAACCCCTGCAATGAGGAGTTCTTC.

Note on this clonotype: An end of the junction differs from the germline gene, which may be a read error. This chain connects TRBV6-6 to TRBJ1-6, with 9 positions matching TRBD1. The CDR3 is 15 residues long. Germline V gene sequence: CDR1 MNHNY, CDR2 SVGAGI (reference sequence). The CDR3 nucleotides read TGTGCCAGCAGTCTAGGGACAGGGCGCAATTCATCCCTCCACTTT. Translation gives CASSLGTGRNSSLHF.